The 32 T cell receptor beta chains reported below all come from one sample, sequenced in a study of metastatic and nonmetastatic thyroid tumors. Thyroid surgery took place with no prior treatment in any patient. Using MiXCR, TCRdb reanalyzed the PCR reads. The table includes 50,000 to 65,000 clones, about 15% detected once. Sequenced input: blood. All receptors come from a female donor with papillary thyroid cancer or a benign thyroid nodule (not recorded which). Some clones in this sample may be carry-over from other donors' samples.

The sample holds many counts of this clone. The rearrangement joins TRBV19 to TRBJ2-7, with D unresolved. The CDR3 has 13 residues. Trimming took 6 bases from V and 2 from J, leaving 11 bases between them. Germline V gene data show CDR1 as LNHDA and CDR2 as SQIVND (reference sequence). The CDR3 sequence is CASRDPRAYEQYF. For the CDR3, the DNA is TGTGCCAGTAGAGATCCCCGGGCCTACGAGCAGTACTTC.

This clone was seen at least ten times. This chain connects TRBV15 to TRBJ2-2, with D tentatively TRBD1 (6 bases). Germline CDR1 LNHNV, CDR2 YYDKDF (reference sequence). This CDR3 has 13 amino acids. Trimming took off 1 base at V and 6 bases at J, with 6 bases between the two ends. This CDR3 is CATSRGGPGELFF. The CDR3, as DNA: TGTGCCACCAGCAGAGGGGGGCCCGGGGAGCTGTTTTTT.

This clone came up many times. The chain carries TRBV10-2 and TRBJ2-7; no definite D call. The CDR3 covers 13 residues. CDR1 WSHSY and CDR2 SAAADI come from the germline V gene. V lost 4 bases to trimming and J lost 5 bases, with 12 bases between them. The CDR3 is CASSAYDWHEQYF. DNA for the CDR3: TGCGCCAGCAGTGCGTATGATTGGCACGAGCAGTACTTC.

This clone was seen at least ten times. The J gene is TRBJ2-1, the V gene TRBV5-1, with D perhaps TRBD2 (5 bases). The CDR3 contains 15 residues. Germline V lookup: CDR1 SGHRS, CDR2 YFSETQ. V lost 4 bases and J 0 bases, leaving 11 bases between the germline ends. This CDR3 is CASSPERSSYNEQFF. CDR3 DNA: TGCGCCAGCAGCCCCGAGCGGAGCTCCTACAATGAGCAGTTCTTC. The full variable domain, its missing parts supplied by reference TRBV5-1 and TRBJ2-1, is KAGVTQTPRYLIKTRGQQVTLSCSPISGHRSVSWYQQTPGQGLQFLFEYFSETQRNKGNFPGRFSGRQFSNSRSEMNVSTLELGDSALYLCASSPERSSYNEQFFGPGTRLTVL.

This clone came up a few times. V usage is TRBV28 and J usage is TRBJ2-7, with a weak D call TRBD1 (6 bases). Germline CDR1 reads MDHEN; CDR2 reads SYDVKM. This CDR3 spans 16 amino acids. V was trimmed by 3 bases and J by 3 bases, leaving 18 bases between them. CDR3 in amino acids: CASSFILTGLSYEQYF. CDR3 bases: TGTGCCAGCAGTTTCATTCTTACAGGGCTTAGCTACGAGCAGTACTTC.

This clone was counted ten times or more. The chain uses TRBV5-4 and TRBJ2-7, with D possibly TRBD1 on 5 matching bases. V lost 3 bases and J 4 bases, leaving 20 bases between the germline ends. The CDR3 is 16 residues long. Germline V gene lookup returns CDR1 SGHNT and CDR2 YYREEE (reference sequence). The CDR3 bases are TGTGCCAGCAGCTCAAAATTTGGGGCAGAGATTTACGAGCAGTACTTC. This codes for CASSSKFGAEIYEQYF.

With respect to this clone: With a much larger clone just one base away, this may be a read error. Other DNA sequences in the sample encode the same CDR3. The chain employs TRBV10-3 and TRBJ2-6, with D tentatively TRBD1 (6 bases). The germline gives CDR1 ENHRY, CDR2 SYGVKD. This CDR3 has 17 residues. The CDR3 bases are TGTGCCACAACCGGGGACGAACAGGGAGCTGGGGCCAACGTCCTTACTTTC. This gives the protein CATTGDEQGAGANVLTF.

This clone was recorded many times. This rearrangement joins TRBV25-1 to TRBJ2-3, with D possibly matching TRBD2 (7 bases). The ends were cut back, 0 bases at V and 5 bases at J, with 15 bases in the middle. CDR1 is MGHDK and CDR2 is SYGVNS in the germline V gene. This CDR3 comprises 16 residues. CDR3 protein: CASSEYRGRVGDTQYF. The CDR3 nucleotides are TGTGCCAGCAGTGAATATAGGGGGAGGGTAGGAGATACGCAGTATTTT. Combining the CDR3 with reference TRBV25-1 and TRBJ2-3 gives the whole variable domain EADIYQTPRYLVIGTGKKITLECSQTMGHDKMYWYQQDPGMELHLIHYSYGVNSTEKGDLSSESTVSRIRTEHFPLTLESARPSHTSQYLCASSEYRGRVGDTQYFGPGTRLTVL.

This clone was counted a few times. The chain carries TRBV11-1 and TRBJ2-1; TRBD2 aligns across 15 bases. The germline V gene has CDR1 SGHAT and CDR2 FQDESV (reference sequence). J lost 0 bases, V lost 5 bases, and 11 bases had no gene match. The CDR3 extends over 20 amino acids. CDR3 coding DNA: TGTGCCAGCAGCCCGGCGGGACTAGCGGGAGGTCCTAGCTCCTACAATGAGCAGTTCTTC. Amino acid sequence: CASSPAGLAGGPSSYNEQFF.

The rearrangement links TRBV19 to TRBJ1-1, with D tentatively TRBD1 (5 bases). The germline V and J ends were trimmed by 6 bases and 0 bases, with 11 bases remaining between them. This CDR3 is 14 amino acids long. The germline V gene has CDR1 LNHDA and CDR2 SQIVND (reference sequence). The CDR3 spells CASRPPQVNTEAFF. DNA for the CDR3: TGTGCCAGTAGACCCCCACAGGTGAACACTGAAGCTTTCTTT.

As regards this clone: One end of the junction varies from germline; a read error may be responsible. The chain couples TRBV4-2 to TRBJ2-6; 8 nucleotides line up with TRBD1. The CDR3 consists of 21 residues. The germline V gene has CDR1 LGHNA and CDR2 YNFKEQ. The CDR3 region is CASSASYGDRLDLSVANVLTF. Written as DNA, the CDR3 is TGTGCCAGCAGCGCCAGCTACGGGGACAGGCTCGACCTCTCTGTGGCCAACGTCCTGACTTTC.

The chain carries TRBV20-1 and TRBJ1-2, with a tentative D call TRBD1 (5 bases). The CDR3 spans 15 residues. V was clipped by 3 bases and J by 1 base, with 15 bases between them. Germline assignment: CDR1 DFQATT and CDR2 SNEGSKA (reference sequence). This chain's CDR3 is CSARGGRGINYGYTF. In DNA form, the CDR3 reads TGCAGTGCTAGGGGGGGACGGGGGATTAACTATGGCTACACCTTC.

This clone was counted many times. This chain links TRBV5-1 with TRBJ2-5; tentative D call: TRBD1 (6 bases). V shed 1 base and J shed 4 bases, with 11 bases lying between them. Per the germline V gene, CDR1 is SGHRS and CDR2 is YFSETQ. The CDR3 extends over 14 amino acids. The CDR3 nucleotides read TGCGCCAGCAGCTTGACAGGGCCAGGAGAGACCCAGTACTTC. Translating it yields CASSLTGPGETQYF.

This clone was picked up many times. CDR3 nucleotide sequence: TGCGCCAGCAGCGCGTCCGGGACTAGCGTCAATGAGCAGTTCTTC. Translated: CASSASGTSVNEQFF. The V gene is TRBV5-1, the J gene TRBJ2-1; TRBD2 matches 10 bases. CDR3 length: 15 amino acids. The germline CDR1 and CDR2 sequences are SGHRS and YFSETQ. The junction had 7 bases not matched to a gene; V was cut back by 4 bases and J by 6 bases.

This chain connects TRBV20-1 to TRBJ2-7, with D perhaps TRBD2 (6 bases). With 5 bases removed from V and 6 bases from J, the gap between germline ends came to 20 bases. The CDR3 spans 14 residues. Germline V gene data show CDR1 as DFQATT and CDR2 as SNEGSKA (reference sequence). CDR3 sequence: CSAGLGEVGVEQYF. The CDR3, as DNA: TGCAGTGCTGGACTGGGGGAGGTGGGAGTCGAGCAGTACTTC.

This clone has a count of ten or more. The rearrangement uses TRBV5-1 and TRBJ2-7; perhaps D is TRBD1 or TRBD2 (7 bases each). V was shortened by 4 bases and J by 2 bases, with 16 bases between the two germline ends. The length of the CDR3 is 15 residues. From germline, CDR1 is SGHRS and CDR2 YFSETQ. The CDR3 reads CASSPGGDLPYEQYF. The DNA for the CDR3 is TGCGCCAGCAGCCCAGGGGGGGACTTACCCTACGAGCAGTACTTC. Based on the CDR3 plus reference TRBV5-1 and TRBJ2-7, the full variable domain is KAGVTQTPRYLIKTRGQQVTLSCSPISGHRSVSWYQQTPGQGLQFLFEYFSETQRNKGNFPGRFSGRQFSNSRSEMNVSTLELGDSALYLCASSPGGDLPYEQYFGPGTRLTVT.

The table lists this clone with many counts. This chain uses TRBV28 with TRBJ2-6, with 9 nucleotides matching TRBD1. CDR3 size: 19 residues. V gave up 5 bases and J gave up 0 bases; unmatched junction bases: 11. The germline V gene has CDR1 MDHEN and CDR2 SYDVKM. Here the CDR3 reads CASSPYRDRARSGANVLTF. The CDR3 nucleotides are TGTGCCAGCAGTCCATACCGGGACAGGGCCCGCTCTGGGGCCAACGTCCTGACTTTC.

This clone was found many times. The chain combines TRBV19 with TRBJ2-1; TRBD1 is a possible D gene (6 bases). Per germline, CDR1 LNHDA and CDR2 SQIVND (reference sequence). The ends were cut back, 6 bases at V and 4 bases at J, with 16 bases in the middle. CDR3 length equals 15 residues. The CDR3 here is CASSTGQKGYNEQFF. The CDR3 coding sequence is TGTGCCAGTAGCACAGGACAGAAGGGATACAATGAGCAGTTCTTC.

The table lists this clone with many counts. This chain links TRBV14 with TRBJ1-6; no firm D call. The CDR3 has 12 amino acids. Germline CDR1 is SGHDN and CDR2 is FVKESK. Trimming left V 6 bases short and J 9 bases short, with 9 bases between. The CDR3 reads CASSWPSSPLHF. The CDR3 nucleotides are TGTGCCAGCAGTTGGCCCTCTTCACCCCTCCACTTT.

This clone was counted many times. The rearrangement links TRBV5-1 to TRBJ2-3; 14 bases line up with TRBD2. Germline V lookup: CDR1 SGHRS, CDR2 YFSETQ. Trimming took 3 bases from V and 3 from J; bases not matched to a gene: 3. The length of the CDR3 is 16 residues. The CDR3 is CASSSRTSGRTDTQYF. CDR3 in DNA: TGCGCCAGCAGCTCCAGGACTAGCGGGAGGACAGATACGCAGTATTTT.

This clone showed up just a few times. Other nucleotide sequences from this sample produce the same CDR3. The chain combines TRBV6-1 with TRBJ2-5; D perhaps matches TRBD1 (6 bases). V lost 6 bases to trimming and J lost 8 bases, with 25 bases between them. Germline V gene sequence: CDR1 MNHNS, CDR2 SASEGT. The CDR3 spans 16 residues. The CDR3 DNA is TGTGCCAGCAGAGAGCTCCGACAGGCTGCCCGTGGTACCCAGTACTTC. Encoded protein: CASRELRQAARGTQYF.

This clone has ten or more counts. CDR3 protein: CASSLVRANSPLHF. As DNA, the CDR3 is TGTGCCAGCAGTTTGGTCAGGGCTAATTCACCCCTCCACTTT. The chain is built from TRBV12-3 or TRBV12-4 and TRBJ1-6; a weak D match, TRBD1 (5 bases). This CDR3 has 14 residues. V lost 3 bases and J lost 6, with 9 bases in between.

The chain employs TRBV7-2 and TRBJ2-2, with D uncertain. With 6 bases removed from V and 0 bases from J, the gap between germline ends came to 2 bases. The germline V gene encodes CDR1 SGHTA and CDR2 FQGNSA. The CDR3 consists of 12 residues. The CDR3 protein is CASSSNTGELFF. In DNA, the CDR3 is TGTGCCAGCAGTTCGAACACCGGGGAGCTGTTTTTT. The whole variable domain, filled in from reference TRBV7-2 and TRBJ2-2, reads GAGVSQSPSNKVTEKGKDVELRCDPISGHTALYWYRQSLGQGLEFLIYFQGNSAPDKSGLPSDRFSAERTGGSVSTLTIQRTQQEDSAVYLCASSSNTGELFFGEGSRLTVL.

This clone appeared once. The gene calls are TRBV7-3 and TRBJ2-1; D tentatively fits TRBD1 or TRBD2 (5 bases each). The germline CDR1 and CDR2 sequences are SGHTA and FQGTGA. V was trimmed by 8 bases and J by 10 bases, leaving 18 bases between them. The CDR3 totals 13 residues. In nucleotides, the CDR3 is TGTGCCAGCCCCGGGACGGTGAATAGGGAGCAGTTCTTC. Translated: CASPGTVNREQFF.

The sample holds one count of this clone. The V gene is TRBV20-1, the J gene TRBJ2-7; TRBD2 aligns across 9 bases. CDR1 and CDR2 (germline): DFQATT, SNEGSKA (reference sequence). Germline trimming cut 3 bases from V and 4 bases from J; bases unmatched to any gene: 16. CDR3 size: 17 residues. CDR3 sequence: CSASKGESGRSPYEQYF. The CDR3 nucleotides read TGCAGTGCTAGTAAAGGGGAGAGCGGGAGGTCCCCTTACGAGCAGTACTTC.

The rearrangement links TRBV20-1 to TRBJ2-7; D perhaps matches TRBD1 (7 bases). Trimming took off 0 bases at V and 2 bases at J, with 23 bases between the two ends. The CDR3 spans 18 residues. In germline, CDR1 is DFQATT, CDR2 SNEGSKA (reference sequence). CDR3 sequence reads: CSARDLGLWSGGTYEQYF. Written as DNA, the CDR3 is TGCAGTGCTAGAGATCTTGGCTTATGGTCAGGGGGGACCTACGAGCAGTACTTC.

This clone has a count of ten or more. The chain employs TRBV3-1 and TRBJ2-1, with D maybe TRBD2 (6 bases). This CDR3 has 13 residues. V shed 5 bases and J shed 7 bases, with 12 bases lying between them. The germline V gene encodes CDR1 LGHDT and CDR2 YNNKEL (reference sequence). Here the CDR3 reads CASSKTRRNEQFF. The CDR3 DNA reads TGTGCCAGCAGCAAGACTAGAAGGAATGAGCAGTTCTTC.

This clone was seen ten or more times. The V call is TRBV18, the J call TRBJ2-7; 7 bases fit TRBD1. CDR3 size: 15 residues. The germline V gene encodes CDR1 KGHSH and CDR2 LQKENI. V was pared by 6 bases and J by 2 bases, with 10 bases of the junction left unmatched. The CDR3 DNA is TGTGCCAGCTCTCTGGGACAGAGCCTAACCTACGAGCAGTACTTC. Encoded protein: CASSLGQSLTYEQYF.

There are many counts of this clone. V is TRBV3-1 and J is TRBJ2-1, with TRBD2 matching over 9 bases. J was trimmed by 6 bases and V by 4 bases; bases with no gene match: 7. CDR3 length equals 15 residues. Germline values: CDR1 LGHDT, CDR2 YNNKEL (reference sequence). DNA of the CDR3: TGTGCCAGCAGCCCAATAGCGGGAGAGGTCAATGAGCAGTTCTTC. This codes for CASSPIAGEVNEQFF.

This clone was detected many times. The chain recombines TRBV6-1 with TRBJ2-3; a weak D match, TRBD2 (5 bases). Trimming removed 2 bases from V and 6 bases from J, with 12 bases in between. The CDR3 extends over 14 amino acids. Germline V gene lookup returns CDR1 MNHNS and CDR2 SASEGT. As DNA, the CDR3 is TGTGCCAGCAGTGAAAAGGACTTGAGGGATACGCAGTATTTT. It specifies CASSEKDLRDTQYF.

This clone was recorded at least ten times. The chain joins TRBV2 to TRBJ1-5; tentatively, D is TRBD1 (6 bases). The V gene's germline CDR1 is SNHLY and CDR2 FYNNEI. The CDR3 is made up of 13 amino acids. V was clipped by 6 bases and J by 6 bases, with 12 bases between them. CDR3 protein: CASRGQESQPQHF. The CDR3 coding sequence is TGTGCCAGCAGGGGACAAGAAAGTCAGCCCCAGCATTTT.

Notes on this clone: Being one base from a much bigger clone, this may be a read error. This rearrangement joins TRBV29-1 to TRBJ1-2, with D perhaps TRBD1 (5 bases). Deletions cut 5 bases from V and 4 bases from J, with 14 bases between. The CDR3 loop spans 13 amino acids. Germline loops: CDR1 SQVTM, CDR2 ANQGSEA. The CDR3 is CSVKTALSYGYTF. The CDR3 bases are TGCAGCGTTAAGACAGCGTTATCCTATGGCTACACCTTC.